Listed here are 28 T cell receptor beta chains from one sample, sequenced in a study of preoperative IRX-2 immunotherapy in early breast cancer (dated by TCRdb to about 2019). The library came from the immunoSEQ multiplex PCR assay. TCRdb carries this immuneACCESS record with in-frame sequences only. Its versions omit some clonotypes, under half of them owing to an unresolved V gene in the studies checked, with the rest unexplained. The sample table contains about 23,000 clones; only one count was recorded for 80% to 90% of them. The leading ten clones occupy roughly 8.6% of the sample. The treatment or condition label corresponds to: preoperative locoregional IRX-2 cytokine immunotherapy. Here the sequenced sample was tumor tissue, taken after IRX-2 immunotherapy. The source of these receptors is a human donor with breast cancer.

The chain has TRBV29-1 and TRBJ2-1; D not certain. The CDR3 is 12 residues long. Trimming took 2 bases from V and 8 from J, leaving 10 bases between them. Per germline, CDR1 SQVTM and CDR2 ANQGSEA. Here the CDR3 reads CSVERARDEQFF. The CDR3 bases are TGCAGCGTTGAACGGGCGAGAGATGAGCAGTTCTTC.

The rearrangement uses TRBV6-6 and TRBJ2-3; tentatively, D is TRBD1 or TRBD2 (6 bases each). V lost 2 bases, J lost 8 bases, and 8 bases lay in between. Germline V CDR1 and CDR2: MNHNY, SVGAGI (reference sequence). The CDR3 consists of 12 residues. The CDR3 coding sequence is TGTGCCAGCAGTTACGGAGGGGGTACGCAGTATTTT. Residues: CASSYGGGTQYF.

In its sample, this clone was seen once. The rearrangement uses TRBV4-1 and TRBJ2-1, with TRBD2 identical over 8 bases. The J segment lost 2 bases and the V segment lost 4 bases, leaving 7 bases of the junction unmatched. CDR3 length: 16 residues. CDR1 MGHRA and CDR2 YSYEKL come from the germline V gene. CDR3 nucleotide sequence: TGCGCCAGCAGCCTTGCTAGCGGGCGGACCTACAATGAGCAGTTCTTC. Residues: CASSLASGRTYNEQFF.

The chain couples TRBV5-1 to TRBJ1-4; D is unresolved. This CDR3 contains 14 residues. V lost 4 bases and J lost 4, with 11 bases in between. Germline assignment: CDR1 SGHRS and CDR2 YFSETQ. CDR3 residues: CASSLSGFNEKLFF. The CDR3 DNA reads TGCGCCAGCAGCCTGTCAGGATTTAATGAAAAACTGTTTTTT.

CDR3 DNA: TGTGCCAGCAGCCGGACTGGGTCCTACGAGCAGTACTTC. The encoded protein is CASSRTGSYEQYF. V gene TRBV5-6 combines with J gene TRBJ2-7; TRBD2 might be the D (5 bases). Germline CDR1 reads SGHDT; CDR2 reads YYEEEE. V was pared by 4 bases and J by 1 base, with 9 bases between. The CDR3 has 13 residues. Full variable domain (outside the CDR3, taken from reference TRBV5-6 and TRBJ2-7): DAGVTQSPTHLIKTRGQQVTLRCSPKSGHDTVSWYQQALGQGPQFIFQYYEEEERQRGNFPDRFSGHQFPNYSSELNVNALLLGDSALYLCASSRTGSYEQYFGPGTRLTVT.

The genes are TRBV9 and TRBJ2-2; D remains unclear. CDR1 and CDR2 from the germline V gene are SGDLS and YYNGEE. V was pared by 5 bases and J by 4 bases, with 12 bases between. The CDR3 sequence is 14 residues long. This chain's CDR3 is CASSPSRVTGELFF. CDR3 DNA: TGTGCCAGCAGTCCGAGTCGGGTCACCGGGGAGCTGTTTTTT. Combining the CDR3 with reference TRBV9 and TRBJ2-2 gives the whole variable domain DSGVTQTPKHLITATGQRVTLRCSPRSGDLSVYWYQQSLDQGLQFLIQYYNGEERAKGNILERFSAQQFPDLHSELNLSSLELGDSALYFCASSPSRVTGELFFGEGSRLTVL.

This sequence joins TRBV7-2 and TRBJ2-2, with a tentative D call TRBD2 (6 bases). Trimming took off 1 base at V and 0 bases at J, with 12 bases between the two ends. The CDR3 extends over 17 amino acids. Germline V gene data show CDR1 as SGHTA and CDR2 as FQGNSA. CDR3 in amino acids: CASSLEGGAANTGELFF. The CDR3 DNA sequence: TGTGCCAGCAGCTTAGAGGGCGGGGCCGCGAACACCGGGGAGCTGTTTTTT.

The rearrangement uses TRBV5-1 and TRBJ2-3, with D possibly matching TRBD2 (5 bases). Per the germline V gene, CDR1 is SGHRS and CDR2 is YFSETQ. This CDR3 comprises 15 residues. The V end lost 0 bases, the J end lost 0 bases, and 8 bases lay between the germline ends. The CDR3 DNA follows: TGCGCCAGCAGCTTGGGGAGCGGTAGCACAGATACGCAGTATTTT. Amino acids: CASSLGSGSTDTQYF.

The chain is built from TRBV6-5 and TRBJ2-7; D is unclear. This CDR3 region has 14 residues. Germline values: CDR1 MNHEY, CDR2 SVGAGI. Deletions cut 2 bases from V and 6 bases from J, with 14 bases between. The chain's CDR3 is CASSYPGPSSEQYF. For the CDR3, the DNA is TGTGCCAGCAGTTACCCAGGCCCATCGTCCGAGCAGTACTTC.

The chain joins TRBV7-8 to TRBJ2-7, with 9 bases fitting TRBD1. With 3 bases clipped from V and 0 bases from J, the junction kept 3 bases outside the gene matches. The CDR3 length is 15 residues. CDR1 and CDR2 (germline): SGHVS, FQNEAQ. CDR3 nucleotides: TGTGCCAGCAGCTTGGGACAGGGACTCTCCTACGAGCAGTACTTC. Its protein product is CASSLGQGLSYEQYF.

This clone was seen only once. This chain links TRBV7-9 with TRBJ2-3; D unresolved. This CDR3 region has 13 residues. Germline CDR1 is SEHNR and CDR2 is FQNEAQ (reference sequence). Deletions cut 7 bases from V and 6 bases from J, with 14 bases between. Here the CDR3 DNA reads TGTGCCAGCACCCCTGGAAATGAGGATACGCAGTATTTT. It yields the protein CASTPGNEDTQYF.

The CDR3: CASSLASGPGSPLHF. CDR3 coding DNA: TGTGCCAGCAGCTTAGCGTCGGGGCCGGGGTCACCCCTCCACTTT. This rearrangement joins TRBV7-2 to TRBJ1-6; possible D gene TRBD1, 5 bases. Germline V lookup: CDR1 SGHTA, CDR2 FQGNSA. The ends were cut back, 0 bases at V and 10 bases at J, with 13 bases in the middle. The CDR3 extends over 15 amino acids.

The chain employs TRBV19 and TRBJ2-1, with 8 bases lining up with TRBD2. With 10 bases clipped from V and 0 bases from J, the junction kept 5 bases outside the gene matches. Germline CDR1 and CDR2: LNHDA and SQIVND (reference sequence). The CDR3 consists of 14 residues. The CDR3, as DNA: TGTGCCACCCGGGGGGGGCCCTCCTACAATGAGCAGTTCTTC. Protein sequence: CATRGGPSYNEQFF.

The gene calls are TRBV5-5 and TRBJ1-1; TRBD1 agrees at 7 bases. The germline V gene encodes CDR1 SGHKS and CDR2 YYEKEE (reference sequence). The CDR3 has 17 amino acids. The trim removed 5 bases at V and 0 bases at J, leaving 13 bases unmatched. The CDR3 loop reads CASRLGTATLMNTEAFF. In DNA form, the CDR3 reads TGTGCCAGCAGGCTTGGGACAGCCACTCTTATGAACACTGAAGCTTTCTTT.

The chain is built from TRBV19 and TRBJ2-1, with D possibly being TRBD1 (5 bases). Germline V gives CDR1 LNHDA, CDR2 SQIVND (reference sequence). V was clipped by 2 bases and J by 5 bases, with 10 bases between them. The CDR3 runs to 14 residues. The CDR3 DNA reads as TGTGCCAGTAGTATATTGGGCAGGGACAATGAGCAGTTCTTC. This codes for CASSILGRDNEQFF.

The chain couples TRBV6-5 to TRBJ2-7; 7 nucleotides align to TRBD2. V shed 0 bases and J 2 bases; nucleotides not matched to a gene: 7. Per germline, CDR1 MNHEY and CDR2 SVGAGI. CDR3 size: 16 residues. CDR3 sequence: CASSYSRASGTYEQYF. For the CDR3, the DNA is TGTGCCAGCAGTTACTCGAGGGCTAGCGGTACCTACGAGCAGTACTTC.

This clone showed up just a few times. This CDR3 reads CASSQDREAPLHF. For the CDR3, the DNA is TGTGCCAGCAGCCAAGACAGGGAGGCACCCCTCCACTTT. V and J are TRBV7-2 and TRBJ1-6; 7 nucleotides agree with TRBD1. V lost 5 bases and J lost 11; bases outside the gene matches: 6. Germline CDR1 is SGHTA and CDR2 is FQGNSA. The CDR3 extends over 13 amino acids. Looking up the rest from reference TRBV7-2 and TRBJ1-6 gives the full variable domain: GAGVSQSPSNKVTEKGKDVELRCDPISGHTALYWYRQSLGQGLEFLIYFQGNSAPDKSGLPSDRFSAERTGGSVSTLTIQRTQQEDSAVYLCASSQDREAPLHFGNGTRLTVT.

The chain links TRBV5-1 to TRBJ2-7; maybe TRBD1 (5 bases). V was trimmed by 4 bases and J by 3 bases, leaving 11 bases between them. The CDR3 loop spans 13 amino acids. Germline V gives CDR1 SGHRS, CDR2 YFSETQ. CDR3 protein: CASSGDSFYEQYF. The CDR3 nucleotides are TGCGCCAGCAGCGGCGACAGTTTCTACGAGCAGTACTTC.

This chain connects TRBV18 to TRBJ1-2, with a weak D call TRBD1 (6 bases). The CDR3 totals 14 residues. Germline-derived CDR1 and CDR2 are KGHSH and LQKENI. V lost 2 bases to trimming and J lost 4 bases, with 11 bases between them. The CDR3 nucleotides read TGTGCCAGCTCACCAACAGGGACCTCCTATGGCTACACCTTC. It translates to CASSPTGTSYGYTF.

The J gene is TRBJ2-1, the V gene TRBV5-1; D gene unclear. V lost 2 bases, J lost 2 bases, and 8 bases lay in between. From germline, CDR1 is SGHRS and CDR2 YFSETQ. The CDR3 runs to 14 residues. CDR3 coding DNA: TGCGCCAGCAGCTTAAGGGCCGCCTACAATGAGCAGTTCTTC. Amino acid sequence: CASSLRAAYNEQFF. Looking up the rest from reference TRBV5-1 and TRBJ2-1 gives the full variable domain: KAGVTQTPRYLIKTRGQQVTLSCSPISGHRSVSWYQQTPGQGLQFLFEYFSETQRNKGNFPGRFSGRQFSNSRSEMNVSTLELGDSALYLCASSLRAAYNEQFFGPGTRLTVL.

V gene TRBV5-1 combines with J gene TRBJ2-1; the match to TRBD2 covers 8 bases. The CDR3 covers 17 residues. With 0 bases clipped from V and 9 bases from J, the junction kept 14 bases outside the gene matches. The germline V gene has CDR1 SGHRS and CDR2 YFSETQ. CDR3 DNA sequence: TGCGCCAGCAGCTTGGGCCCGGTAGCGGGAAGTGGGGGTGAGCAGTTCTTC. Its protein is CASSLGPVAGSGGEQFF.

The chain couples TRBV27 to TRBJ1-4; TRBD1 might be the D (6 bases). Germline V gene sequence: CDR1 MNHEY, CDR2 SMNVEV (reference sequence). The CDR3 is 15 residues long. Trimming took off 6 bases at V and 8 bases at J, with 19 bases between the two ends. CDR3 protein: CASSRTTTGLEKLFF. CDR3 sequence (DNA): TGTGCCAGCAGCCGTACCACTACAGGGTTAGAAAAACTGTTTTTT.

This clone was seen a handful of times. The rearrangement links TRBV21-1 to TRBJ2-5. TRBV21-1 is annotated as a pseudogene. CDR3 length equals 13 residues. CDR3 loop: CASSHRAQETQYF. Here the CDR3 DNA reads TGTGCCAGCAGCCACCGGGCCCAAGAGACCCAGTACTTC.

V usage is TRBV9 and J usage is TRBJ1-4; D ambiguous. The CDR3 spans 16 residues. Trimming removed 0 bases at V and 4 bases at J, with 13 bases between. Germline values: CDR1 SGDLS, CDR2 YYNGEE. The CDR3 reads CASSVAPGGVNEKLFF. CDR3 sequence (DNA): TGTGCCAGCAGCGTAGCCCCAGGTGGGGTTAATGAAAAACTGTTTTTT. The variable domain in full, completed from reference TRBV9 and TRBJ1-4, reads DSGVTQTPKHLITATGQRVTLRCSPRSGDLSVYWYQQSLDQGLQFLIQYYNGEERAKGNILERFSAQQFPDLHSELNLSSLELGDSALYFCASSVAPGGVNEKLFFGSGTQLSVL.

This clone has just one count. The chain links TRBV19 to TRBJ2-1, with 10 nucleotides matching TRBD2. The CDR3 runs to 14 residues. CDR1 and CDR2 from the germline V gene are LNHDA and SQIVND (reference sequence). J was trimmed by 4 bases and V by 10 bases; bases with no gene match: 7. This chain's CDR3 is CATRSGRSYNEQFF. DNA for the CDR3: TGTGCCACCCGTAGCGGGAGGTCTTACAATGAGCAGTTCTTC.

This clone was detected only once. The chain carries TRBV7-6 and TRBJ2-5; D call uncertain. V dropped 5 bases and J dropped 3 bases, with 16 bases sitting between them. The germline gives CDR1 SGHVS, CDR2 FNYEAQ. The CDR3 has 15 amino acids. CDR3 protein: CASSALALVEETQYF. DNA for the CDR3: TGTGCCAGCAGCGCCCTGGCTCTAGTTGAAGAGACCCAGTACTTC.

CDR3 amino acids: CASTAGTMGYEQYF. The CDR3 DNA reads TGTGCCAGCACTGCCGGGACAATGGGCTACGAGCAGTACTTC. The chain employs TRBV2 and TRBJ2-7, with a possible D match to TRBD1 (6 bases). Germline V CDR1 and CDR2: SNHLY, FYNNEI. The V gene lost 7 bases and the J gene lost 3 bases, with 16 bases spanning the gap. The CDR3 has 14 amino acids.

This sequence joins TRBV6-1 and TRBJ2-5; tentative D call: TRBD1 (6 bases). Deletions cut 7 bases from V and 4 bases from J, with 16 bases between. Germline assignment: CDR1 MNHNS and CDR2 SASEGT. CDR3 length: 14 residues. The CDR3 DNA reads TGTGCCAGCACCCCGGGACATCGGGCAGAGACCCAGTACTTC. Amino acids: CASTPGHRAETQYF.